This is a list of T cell receptor beta chains from one sample in a study of cytomegalovirus exposure and HLA in healthy donors. Sequencing used immunoSEQ multiplex PCR; TCRdb keeps in-frame clones, though not all of them. The sample has some 120,000 clones; around 80% are singletons. Sequencing was carried out using PBMCs. These receptors were collected from a man younger than 45 in good health and CMV-seronegative. CDR3s include the opening cysteine and the closing phenylalanine or tryptophan. The D gene is left open where the match is weak. Expanded clones are given a class, and other clones once, few, many or no size at all.

d_call j_call clone_size v_call cdr3_aa cdr3_nt
TRBD2 TRBJ2-3 once TRBV6-5 CASSYASGGSDTQYF TGTGCCAGCAGTTACGCTAGCGGGGGGTCAGATACGCAGTATTTT
TRBD2 TRBJ2-1 - TRBV30 CAWSVLWRGGGNEQFF TGTGCCTGGAGTGTACTTTGGCGGGGGGGCGGCAATGAGCAGTTCTTC
TRBD1 TRBJ2-1 - TRBV30 CAWSVAGGIEQFF TGTGCCTGGAGTGTGGCAGGGGGTATTGAGCAGTTCTTC
- TRBJ1-5 - TRBV9 CASSPTDAGRGNQPQHF TGTGCCAGCAGCCCCACGGACGCGGGTCGGGGCAATCAGCCCCAGCATTTT
TRBD2 TRBJ2-3 - TRBV7-2 CASSLIFSGGTFWDTQYF TGTGCCAGCAGCTTAATTTTTAGCGGGGGGACCTTCTGGGATACGCAGTATTTT
- TRBJ1-2 - TRBV7-9 CASSYAITADYGYTF TGTGCCAGCAGCTATGCGATCACAGCCGACTATGGCTACACCTTC
- TRBJ1-1 - TRBV27 CASSLLAGETEAFF TGTGCCAGCAGTTTATTGGCAGGGGAAACTGAAGCTTTCTTT
- TRBJ2-7 - TRBV25-1 CASSGTGLAVYEQYF TGTGCCAGCAGTGGTACAGGGCTCGCCGTCTACGAGCAGTACTTC
TRBD1 TRBJ2-3 few TRBV6-5 CASRDRGGLDTQYF TGTGCCAGCAGGGACAGGGGGGGGCTTGATACGCAGTATTTT
- TRBJ2-2 once TRBV7-9 CASSLAASTGELFF TGTGCCAGCAGCTTAGCGGCTAGCACCGGGGAGCTGTTTTTT
TRBD1 TRBJ2-1 - TRBV5-1 CASSFGTVSFTEQFF TGCGCCAGCAGCTTCGGGACAGTAAGTTTCACTGAGCAGTTCTTC
- TRBJ2-3 - TRBV28 CASSKDSITTDTQYF TGTGCCAGCAGTAAGGACTCCATTACCACAGATACGCAGTATTTT
- TRBJ2-4 - TRBV13 CASSQAGGRKNIQYF TGTGCCAGCAGCCAGGCCGGGGGGCGCAAAAACATTCAGTACTTC
TRBD2 TRBJ2-3 - TRBV2 CASSEAWLAGAGTDTQYF TGTGCCAGCAGTGAAGCGTGGCTAGCGGGGGCCGGCACAGATACGCAGTATTTT
- TRBJ1-5 few TRBV7-8 CASSLRQANSNQPQHF TGTGCCAGCAGCTTAAGACAGGCGAATAGCAATCAGCCCCAGCATTTT
- TRBJ2-7 - TRBV15 CATSRGGDEQYF TGTGCCACCAGCAGGGGCGGGGACGAGCAGTACTTC
- TRBJ1-2 - TRBV11-2 CASSSVGVEGYTF TGTGCCAGCAGCTCCGTCGGGGTCGAGGGCTACACCTTC
- TRBJ1-1 - TRBV5-1 CASRQGLNTEAFF TGCGCCAGCAGACAGGGATTGAACACTGAAGCTTTCTTT
- TRBJ1-5 - TRBV6-4 CASSSLPGGSSNQPQHF TGTGCCAGCAGCTCTCTACCGGGGGGCTCCAGCAATCAGCCCCAGCATTTT
TRBD1 TRBJ1-2 - TRBV19 CASSPTGAAGYTF TGTGCCAGTAGTCCAACAGGGGCGGCTGGCTACACCTTC
TRBD2 TRBJ2-3 once TRBV5-6 CASSWGLAGGGLDTQYF TGTGCCAGCAGCTGGGGTCTAGCGGGGGGGGGACTAGATACGCAGTATTTT
- TRBJ2-1 - TRBV7-8 CASSLPLLYNEQFF TGTGCCAGCAGCTTACCCCTCCTCTACAATGAGCAGTTCTTC
- TRBJ1-1 - TRBV19 CASSIGGLNTEAFF TGTGCCAGTAGTATTGGGGGGTTGAACACTGAAGCTTTCTTT
TRBD1 TRBJ2-5 few TRBV5-1 CASSLGQGGETQYF TGCGCCAGCAGCTTAGGACAGGGCGGGGAGACCCAGTACTTC
- TRBJ1-1 few TRBV6-1 CASSEASRGWDTEAFF TGTGCCAGCAGTGAGGCCAGCAGGGGATGGGACACTGAAGCTTTCTTT
- TRBJ1-6 - TRBV4-1 CASSQTLRTNYNSPLHF TGCGCCAGCAGCCAAACCTTGAGGACAAACTATAATTCACCCCTCCACTTT
- TRBJ1-2 - TRBV21-1 CASLRQDKGYTF TGTGCCAGCCTTCGACAGGATAAGGGCTACACCTTC
- TRBJ2-5 - TRBV13 CASSLRAPETQYF TGTGCCAGCAGCCTTAGAGCGCCTGAGACCCAGTACTTC
- TRBJ1-1 - TRBV5-1 CASSLEGREETEAFF TGCGCCAGCAGCTTAGAGGGCAGGGAGGAAACTGAAGCTTTCTTT
- TRBJ2-3 once TRBV16 CASSLAGGGDTQYF TGTGCCAGCAGCCTCGCCGGGGGTGGAGATACGCAGTATTTT
TRBD2 TRBJ2-1 - TRBV9 CASSVGRRGAGPSSYNEQFF TGTGCCAGCAGCGTAGGGAGGCGGGGGGCCGGTCCAAGCTCCTACAATGAGCAGTTCTTC
TRBD2 TRBJ2-1 - TRBV10-3 CAISDILATAPTGEQFF TGTGCCATCAGCGATATACTAGCGACCGCACCCACCGGTGAGCAGTTCTTC
- TRBJ1-2 - TRBV28 CASSLGGTASNGYTF TGTGCCAGCAGTTTAGGAGGTACCGCCAGTAATGGCTACACCTTC
TRBD1 TRBJ2-2 - TRBV4-3 CASSQWTGAGNTGELFF TGCGCCAGCAGCCAGTGGACAGGGGCTGGTAACACCGGGGAGCTGTTTTTT
- TRBJ1-5 - TRBV19 CASSIAGVSNQPQHF TGTGCCAGTAGTATAGCGGGAGTTAGCAATCAGCCCCAGCATTTT
TRBD1 TRBJ1-6 - TRBV5-1 CASSLAPRGLSPLHF TGCGCCAGCAGCTTGGCACCCAGGGGGCTCTCACCCCTCCACTTT
- TRBJ2-6 - TRBV10-1 CASSESVTGVYSGANVLTF TGCGCCAGCAGTGAGTCCGTGACAGGCGTCTACTCTGGGGCCAACGTCCTGACTTTC
TRBD1 TRBJ1-4 once TRBV9 CASSVGDSYEKLFF TGTGCCAGCAGCGTAGGGGACAGCTATGAAAAACTGTTTTTT
TRBD1 TRBJ2-1 - TRBV14 CASSQELFLGTGATNEQFF TGTGCCAGCAGCCAAGAATTATTTTTGGGGACAGGGGCTACCAATGAGCAGTTCTTC
TRBD1 TRBJ1-1 - TRBV11-2 CASSSRDRGGTEAFF TGTGCCAGCAGCTCCCGGGACAGGGGCGGCACTGAAGCTTTCTTT
TRBD1 TRBJ2-7 - TRBV6-1 CASTLGQVQYEQYF TGTGCCAGCACCTTGGGACAGGTCCAATACGAGCAGTACTTC
- TRBJ2-7 - TRBV30 CAWRRNPLSLYEQYF TGTGCCTGGAGGAGAAACCCCCTCTCCCTCTACGAGCAGTACTTC
- TRBJ2-7 - TRBV5-1 CASSRDNYEQYF TGCGCCAGCAGCCGGGACAACTACGAGCAGTACTTC
- TRBJ1-2 - TRBV7-9 CASSPPGTPNYGYTF TGTGCCAGCAGCCCCCCAGGAACGCCTAACTATGGCTACACCTTC
- TRBJ2-1 - TRBV27 CASKPTGTHPGNEQFF TGTGCCAGCAAGCCCACCGGGACACATCCCGGGAATGAGCAGTTCTTC
- TRBJ2-6 few TRBV7-2 CASSLAPSSGANVLTF TGTGCCAGCAGCTTAGCGCCGAGCTCTGGGGCCAACGTCCTGACTTTC
- TRBJ1-3 - TRBV5-1 CASSLVGQGNTIYF TGCGCCAGCAGCTTGGTAGGCCAGGGCAACACCATATATTTT
TRBD2 TRBJ2-3 few TRBV11-3 CASSLGNGGVRTDTQYF TGTGCCAGCAGCTTAGGCAACGGGGGGGTAAGGACAGATACGCAGTATTTT
TRBD2 TRBJ2-3 - TRBV29-1 CSLASSGGADTQYF TGCAGCCTTGCGTCTAGCGGGGGTGCAGATACGCAGTATTTT
- TRBJ1-1 - TRBV2 CASSGRPLNTEAFF TGTGCCAGCAGTGGCAGGCCGCTGAACACTGAAGCTTTCTTT
TRBD1 TRBJ2-7 - TRBV4-1 CASSHPQGASYEQYF TGCGCCAGCAGCCACCCACAGGGGGCCTCCTACGAGCAGTACTTC
- TRBJ2-4 - TRBV19 CASSISVGVGAKNIQYF TGTGCCAGTAGTATTTCGGTAGGGGTCGGGGCCAAAAACATTCAGTACTTC
TRBD1 TRBJ2-7 - TRBV25-1 CASSLRGLNYEQYF TGTGCCAGCAGTCTCAGGGGGCTTAACTACGAGCAGTACTTC